Listed below are T cell receptor beta chains from one sample, sequenced in a study of T and B cells in COVID-19 patients. TCRdb analysed the multiplex PCR reads with MiXCR anew, one entry per CDR3 protein. In the table there are 5,500 to 8,500 distinct CDR3 sequences, 20% to 25% of which are singletons. Sequencing was carried out using blood. These receptors all come from a human donor who had recovered from COVID-19. CDR3s leave out the opening cysteine and the closing phenylalanine or tryptophan. Each record gives: J gene, D gene, V gene, CDR3 protein. A D gene is named only where the DNA matches it firmly.

>TRBJ2-3|TRBD1|TRBV19
ASSILQGAPKDTQY
>TRBJ2-3|NA|TRBV19
ASSQGRDTQY
>TRBJ2-3|NA|TRBV20-1
SARQLRLSTDTQY
>TRBJ1-2|NA|TRBV6-5
ASSSQTLTDYGYT
>TRBJ2-3|NA|TRBV5-1
ASSSVPGTDTQY
>TRBJ1-6|TRBD1|TRBV5-1
ASRRTGDNSPLH
>TRBJ2-7|NA|TRBV27
ASSPRRGEQY
>TRBJ2-3|NA|TRBV12-3/TRBV12-4
ASSPTGRDTQY
>TRBJ1-5|NA|TRBV29-1
SVRVEGGPQH
>TRBJ1-5|TRBD1|TRBV6-1
ASTARDRGLDQPQH
>TRBJ1-1|NA|TRBV27
ASSFKPTNTEAF
>TRBJ2-2|NA|TRBV20-1
SAATANTGELF
>TRBJ2-1|NA|TRBV27
ASSFAGFGEQF
>TRBJ2-2|TRBD1|TRBV5-4
ASSYHRGPNTGELF
>TRBJ1-2|TRBD1|TRBV5-6
ASSPPGTGLDYGYT
>TRBJ1-2|TRBD1|TRBV19
ASSSRTGGDYGYT
>TRBJ2-1|TRBD1|TRBV5-1
ASSLGQGYNEQF
>TRBJ2-3|TRBD1|TRBV7-6
ASSLVGGSQDTQY
>TRBJ1-1|NA|TRBV7-2
ASSLNRLEAF
>TRBJ2-7|NA|TRBV12-5
ASGLGSLFQQY
>TRBJ2-1|TRBD1|TRBV7-2
ASSFRGQINEQF
>TRBJ2-1|TRBD2|TRBV5-1
ASSLALSGGPGNEQF
>TRBJ2-7|NA|TRBV5-6
ASSLGPQGSYEQY
>TRBJ1-5|NA|TRBV18
ASSPDSNQPQH
>TRBJ2-1|NA|TRBV29-1
SVEGGDEQF
>TRBJ1-3|TRBD1|TRBV5-6
ASSLNWQGVSSGNTIY